These 12 T cell receptor beta chains came from one sample sequenced in a study of shared clonotypes between healthy human individuals. Sequenced by immunoSEQ multiplex PCR; TCRdb stores in-frame clones only, minus some. Of approximately 88,000 clones in the sample, almost 70% were seen once. The sample was memory CD8+ T cells sorted from blood. The subset here: CD45RO+ cells pooled with CCR7-negative TemRA cells. These receptors came from a man younger than 45 in good health.

The CDR3 sequence: CASSPTSGSVDTQYF. The DNA of the CDR3 is TGTGCCAGCAGTCCGACGAGCGGGAGCGTCGATACGCAGTATTTT. This rearrangement joins TRBV6-5 to TRBJ2-3; 8 bases are shared with TRBD2. Germline loops: CDR1 MNHEY, CDR2 SVGAGI. J was trimmed by 6 bases and V by 5 bases; bases with no gene match: 10. The CDR3 consists of 15 residues.

The chain recombines TRBV27 with TRBJ2-7; D is perhaps TRBD1 (7 bases). Per germline, CDR1 MNHEY and CDR2 SMNVEV (reference sequence). Trimming took 8 bases from V and 6 from J, leaving 20 bases between them. The CDR3 contains 14 residues. CDR3 sequence: CASALAGGYSEQYF. In DNA, the CDR3 is TGTGCCAGCGCCCTGGCAGGGGGGTATAGCGAGCAGTACTTC.

This chain joins TRBV7-3 and TRBJ2-2; TRBD2 matches 8 bases. The V gene's germline CDR1 is SGHTA and CDR2 FQGTGA. The CDR3 is 18 amino acids. The V segment lost 1 base and the J segment 6 bases; nucleotides outside the gene matches: 13. The CDR3 reads CASSLNPAGAVSSGELFF. The CDR3 nucleotides read TGTGCCAGCAGCTTAAACCCAGCGGGAGCCGTTAGTTCCGGGGAGCTGTTTTTT.

There are a few counts of this clone. V is TRBV10-3 and J is TRBJ2-7; 11 positions agree with TRBD2. The trim removed 10 bases at V and 3 bases at J, leaving 8 bases unmatched. The CDR3 runs 14 residues. Germline CDR1 is ENHRY and CDR2 is SYGVKD. The CDR3 DNA sequence: TGTGCCACCCTTACCGGGACTAGCGGCTACGAGCAGTACTTC. This encodes CATLTGTSGYEQYF.

This clone was seen more than once but under ten times. This chain joins TRBV7-2 and TRBJ2-7; 8 nucleotides match TRBD2. V lost 1 base, J lost 2 bases, and 7 bases stayed unmatched. Germline CDR1 and CDR2: SGHTA and FQGNSA. There are 16 residues in the CDR3. CDR3 DNA: TGTGCCAGCAGCTTAGATTGGGTAGCGGGAACCTACGAGCAGTACTTC. Its protein product is CASSLDWVAGTYEQYF.

This chain connects TRBV19 to TRBJ2-7; perhaps TRBD2 as D (5 bases). The V gene's germline CDR1 is LNHDA and CDR2 SQIVND (reference sequence). The CDR3 contains 15 residues. The germline V and J ends were trimmed by 6 bases and 9 bases, with 24 bases remaining between them. CDR3 DNA: TGTGCCAGTAGACTACCGGGATATAACATTACGAGGCAGTACTTC. Translation: CASRLPGYNITRQYF.

V usage is TRBV25-1 and J usage is TRBJ1-5; D unclear. V shed 5 bases and J shed 2 bases, with 10 bases lying between them. The CDR3 is made up of 14 amino acids. Germline lookup yields CDR1 MGHDK and CDR2 SYGVNS. The CDR3 DNA is TGTGCCAGCAGTTTCGGACGCGGCAATCAGCCCCAGCATTTT. Translated, it gives CASSFGRGNQPQHF.

This clone was counted ten times or more. Other DNA sequences in the same sample also yield this CDR3. The V gene is TRBV15, the J gene TRBJ2-3; unclear D gene. With 0 bases removed from V and 2 bases from J, the gap between germline ends came to 6 bases. CDR1 is LNHNV, CDR2 YYDKDF, per germline (reference sequence). This CDR3 region has 14 residues. The CDR3 nucleotides are TGTGCCACCAGCAGAGATGGAGACACAGATACGCAGTATTTT. Its translation: CATSRDGDTDTQYF.

The chain combines TRBV7-2 with TRBJ2-1, with D hard to call. This CDR3 has 14 amino acids. Germline CDR1 and CDR2: SGHTA and FQGNSA. Between the trimmed V and J ends, which lost 5 bases and 6 bases, there was a span of 14 bases. The CDR3 DNA follows: TGTGCCAGCAGCGCACGGTCCAGTTTCAATGAGCAGTTCTTC. It specifies CASSARSSFNEQFF.

The V call is TRBV28, the J call TRBJ2-1; D is possibly TRBD2 (6 bases). Trimming stripped 6 bases from V and 6 bases from J, with 21 bases between. CDR1 is MDHEN, CDR2 SYDVKM, per germline. The CDR3 is made up of 16 amino acids. CDR3 sequence: CASSGTRAGRANEQFF. In nucleotides, the CDR3 is TGTGCCAGCAGCGGAACGCGGGCGGGGCGGGCCAATGAGCAGTTCTTC.

This clone was detected ten times or more. CDR3 residues: CASSFFQGRSQETQYF. The CDR3 bases are TGTGCCAGCAGTTTTTTCCAGGGGAGGTCCCAAGAGACCCAGTACTTC. This chain links TRBV28 with TRBJ2-5; D may match TRBD1 or TRBD2 (6 bases each). The CDR3 is made up of 16 amino acids. With 3 bases removed from V and 1 base from J, the gap between germline ends came to 15 bases. Germline CDR1 MDHEN, CDR2 SYDVKM. The complete variable domain, with remaining parts taken from reference TRBV28 and TRBJ2-5, reads DVKVTQSSRYLVKRTGEKVFLECVQDMDHENMFWYRQDPGLGLRLIYFSYDVKMKEKGDIPEGYSVSREKKERFSLILESASTNQTSMYLCASSFFQGRSQETQYFGPGTRLLVL.

The chain carries TRBV28 and TRBJ2-7; no reliable D call. CDR1 MDHEN and CDR2 SYDVKM come from the germline V gene. The V end lost 5 bases, the J end lost 7 bases, and 12 bases lay between the germline ends. The CDR3 is made up of 12 amino acids. The CDR3 is CASSLVVGEQYF. In nucleotides, the CDR3 is TGTGCCAGCAGTCTCGTAGTAGGGGAGCAGTACTTC.